The T cell receptor beta chain described here comes from a study of cytotoxic CD8 clonotypes in ibrutinib-treated CLL. Clones were sequenced by immunoSEQ multiplex PCR, and TCRdb holds only the in-frame ones, with some missing. This sample carries some 140,000 clones, about 91% of them seen once, and the ten largest clones take under 14%. This CDR3 is built from 11 residues. This TCR was recovered from a human donor with chronic lymphocytic leukemia. The sample consisted of PBMCs, taken after 12 months of ibrutinib treatment. V and J are TRBV21-1 and TRBJ1-1; the table gives TRBD1 as D, unverified against the DNA. TRBV21-1 is annotated as a pseudogene. CDR3 in DNA: TGTGCGAACAGGGGGCGAACTGAAGCTTTCTTT. Its protein product is CANRGRTEAFF.